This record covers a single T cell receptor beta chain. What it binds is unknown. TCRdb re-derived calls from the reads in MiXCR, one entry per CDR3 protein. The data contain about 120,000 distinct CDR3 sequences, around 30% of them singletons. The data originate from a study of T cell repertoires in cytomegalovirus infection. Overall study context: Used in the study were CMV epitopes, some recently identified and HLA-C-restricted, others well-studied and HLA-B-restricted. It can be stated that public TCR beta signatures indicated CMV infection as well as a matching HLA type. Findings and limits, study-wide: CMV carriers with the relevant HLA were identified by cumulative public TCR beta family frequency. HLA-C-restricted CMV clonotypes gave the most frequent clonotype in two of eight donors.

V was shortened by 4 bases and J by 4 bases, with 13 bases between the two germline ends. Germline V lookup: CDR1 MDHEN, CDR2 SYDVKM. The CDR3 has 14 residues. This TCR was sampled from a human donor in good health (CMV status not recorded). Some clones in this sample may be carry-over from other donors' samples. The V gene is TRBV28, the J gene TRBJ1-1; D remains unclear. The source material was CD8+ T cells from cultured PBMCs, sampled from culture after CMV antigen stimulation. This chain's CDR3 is CASSWDTEVTEAFF. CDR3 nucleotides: TGTGCCAGCAGTTGGGATACAGAAGTCACTGAAGCTTTCTTT.